This T cell receptor beta chain was recorded in a study of shared clonotypes between healthy human individuals. Study-level results: A generally larger estimated richness was seen in naive subsets than in memory subsets.

Assay: immunoSEQ multiplex PCR; the TCRdb copy retains only in-frame clones and omits some. The sample records 110,000 or so clones, approximately 70% being singletons. This clone was counted once. Its cognate antigen is unknown. Germline V lookup: CDR1 MDHEN, CDR2 SYDVKM. This CDR3 has 13 amino acids. V gave up 5 bases and J gave up 4 bases, with 12 bases separating them. The rearrangement uses TRBV28 and TRBJ2-7; possible D gene TRBD1, 6 bases. Sequencing was done on a sample of memory CD8+ T cells sorted from blood. Noted subset: CD45RO+ cells pooled with CCR7-negative TemRA cells. The receptor comes from a woman between 25 and 40 years old in good health. As DNA, the CDR3 is TGTGCCAGCAGTCCCGCACAGGGATACGAGCAGTACTTC. Translation gives CASSPAQGYEQYF.